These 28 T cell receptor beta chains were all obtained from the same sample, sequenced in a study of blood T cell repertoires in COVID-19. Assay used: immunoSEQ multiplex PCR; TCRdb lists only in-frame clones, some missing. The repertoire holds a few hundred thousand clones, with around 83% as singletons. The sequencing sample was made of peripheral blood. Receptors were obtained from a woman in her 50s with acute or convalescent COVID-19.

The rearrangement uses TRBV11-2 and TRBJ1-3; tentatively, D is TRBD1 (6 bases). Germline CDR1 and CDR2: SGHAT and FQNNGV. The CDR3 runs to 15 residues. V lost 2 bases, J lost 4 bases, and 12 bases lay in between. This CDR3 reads CASSLSGGKGNTIYF. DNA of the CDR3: TGTGCCAGCAGCTTAAGCGGGGGCAAAGGAAACACCATATATTTT.

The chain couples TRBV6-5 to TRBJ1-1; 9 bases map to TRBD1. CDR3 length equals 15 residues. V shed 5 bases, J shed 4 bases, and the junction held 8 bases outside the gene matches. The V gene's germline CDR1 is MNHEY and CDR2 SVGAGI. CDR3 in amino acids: CASSRTGDLTTEAFF. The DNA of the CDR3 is TGTGCCAGCAGTCGGACAGGGGATTTAACCACTGAAGCTTTCTTT.

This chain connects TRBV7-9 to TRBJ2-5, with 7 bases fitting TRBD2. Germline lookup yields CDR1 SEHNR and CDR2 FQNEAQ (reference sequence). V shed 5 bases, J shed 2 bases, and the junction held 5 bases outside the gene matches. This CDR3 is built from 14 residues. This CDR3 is CASSPRAGQETQYF. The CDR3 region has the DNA TGTGCCAGCAGCCCCCGAGCGGGGCAAGAGACCCAGTACTTC.

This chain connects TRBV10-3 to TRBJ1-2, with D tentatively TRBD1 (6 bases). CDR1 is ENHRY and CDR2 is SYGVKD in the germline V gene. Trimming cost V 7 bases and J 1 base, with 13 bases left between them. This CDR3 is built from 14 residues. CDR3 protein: CAITGHGNNYGYTF. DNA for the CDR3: TGTGCCATCACGGGACACGGTAATAACTATGGCTACACCTTC.

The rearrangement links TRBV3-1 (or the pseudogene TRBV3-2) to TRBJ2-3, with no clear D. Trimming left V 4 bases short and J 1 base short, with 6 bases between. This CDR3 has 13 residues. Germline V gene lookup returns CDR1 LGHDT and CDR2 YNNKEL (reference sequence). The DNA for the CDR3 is TGTGCCAGCAGCCCCCCAGGCACAGATACGCAGTATTTT. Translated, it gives CASSPPGTDTQYF.

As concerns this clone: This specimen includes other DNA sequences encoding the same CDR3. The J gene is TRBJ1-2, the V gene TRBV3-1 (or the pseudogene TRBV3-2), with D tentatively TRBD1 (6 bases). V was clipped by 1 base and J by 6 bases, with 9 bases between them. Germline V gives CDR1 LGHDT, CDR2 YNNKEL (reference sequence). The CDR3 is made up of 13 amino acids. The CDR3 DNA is TGTGCCAGCAGCCAAGGAGCAGGGGATGGCTACACCTTC. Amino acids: CASSQGAGDGYTF.

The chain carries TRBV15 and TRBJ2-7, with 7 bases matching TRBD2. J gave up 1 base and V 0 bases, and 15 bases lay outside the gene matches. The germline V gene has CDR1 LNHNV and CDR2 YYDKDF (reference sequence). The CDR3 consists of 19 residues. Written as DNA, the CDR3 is TGTGCCACCAGCAGAGATATTGGGGGAACTAGCGTAAGATCCTACGAGCAGTACTTC. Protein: CATSRDIGGTSVRSYEQYF.

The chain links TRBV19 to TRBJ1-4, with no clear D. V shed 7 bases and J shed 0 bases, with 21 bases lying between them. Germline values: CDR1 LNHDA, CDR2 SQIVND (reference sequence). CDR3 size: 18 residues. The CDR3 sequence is CASTSLQDARATNEKLFF. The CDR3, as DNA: TGTGCCAGTACCTCCTTACAAGATGCGAGGGCAACTAATGAAAAACTGTTTTTT.

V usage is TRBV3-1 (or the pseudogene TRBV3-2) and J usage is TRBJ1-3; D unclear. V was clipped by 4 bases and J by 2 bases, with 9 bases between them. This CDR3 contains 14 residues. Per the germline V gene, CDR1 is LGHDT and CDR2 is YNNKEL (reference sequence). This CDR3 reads CASSLPPAGNTIYF. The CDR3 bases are TGTGCCAGCAGCCTCCCGCCGGCTGGAAACACCATATATTTT.

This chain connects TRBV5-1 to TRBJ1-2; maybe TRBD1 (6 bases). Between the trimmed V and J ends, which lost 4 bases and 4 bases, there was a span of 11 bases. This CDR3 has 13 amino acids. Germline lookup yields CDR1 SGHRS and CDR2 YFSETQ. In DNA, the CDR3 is TGCGCCAGCAGCAACGGGACACTCTATGGCTACACCTTC. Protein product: CASSNGTLYGYTF.

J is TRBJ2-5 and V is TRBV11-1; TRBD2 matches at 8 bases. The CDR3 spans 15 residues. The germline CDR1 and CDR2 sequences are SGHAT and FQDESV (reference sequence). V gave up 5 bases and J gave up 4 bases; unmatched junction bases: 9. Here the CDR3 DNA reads TGTGCCAGCAGCCCGCCGGGACTAGGTGGAGAGACCCAGTACTTC. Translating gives CASSPPGLGGETQYF.

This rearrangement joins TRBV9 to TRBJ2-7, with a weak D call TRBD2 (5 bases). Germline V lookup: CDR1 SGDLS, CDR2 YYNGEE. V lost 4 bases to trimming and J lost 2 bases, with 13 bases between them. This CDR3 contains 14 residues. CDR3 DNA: TGTGCCAGCAGCACGTTAGTCGGGGCCTACGAGCAGTACTTC. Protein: CASSTLVGAYEQYF.

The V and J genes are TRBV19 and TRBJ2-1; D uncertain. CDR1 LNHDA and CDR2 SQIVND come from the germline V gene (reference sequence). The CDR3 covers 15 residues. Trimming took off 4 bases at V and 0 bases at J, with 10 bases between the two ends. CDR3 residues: CASSKKSDSYNEQFF. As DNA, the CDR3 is TGTGCCAGTAGTAAAAAGTCAGACTCCTACAATGAGCAGTTCTTC.

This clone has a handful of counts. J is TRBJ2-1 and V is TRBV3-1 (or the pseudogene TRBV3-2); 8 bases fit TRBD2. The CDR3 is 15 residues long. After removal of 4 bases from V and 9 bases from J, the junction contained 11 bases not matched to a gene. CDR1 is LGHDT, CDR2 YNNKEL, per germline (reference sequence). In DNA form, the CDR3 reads TGTGCCAGCAGCCCCCCGGGGACTAGAACCATTGAGCAGTTCTTC. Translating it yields CASSPPGTRTIEQFF.

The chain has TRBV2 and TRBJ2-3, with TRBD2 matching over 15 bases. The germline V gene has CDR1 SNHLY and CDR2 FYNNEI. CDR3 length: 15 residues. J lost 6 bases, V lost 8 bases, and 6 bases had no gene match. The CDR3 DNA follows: TGTGCCAGCGGCGCAGGGACTAGCGGGGGGGATACGCAGTATTTT. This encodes CASGAGTSGGDTQYF.

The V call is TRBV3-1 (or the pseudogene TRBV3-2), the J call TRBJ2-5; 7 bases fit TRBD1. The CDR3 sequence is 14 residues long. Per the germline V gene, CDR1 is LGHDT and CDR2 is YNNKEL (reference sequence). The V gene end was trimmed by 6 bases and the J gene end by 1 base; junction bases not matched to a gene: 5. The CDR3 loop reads CASSSQGVQETQYF. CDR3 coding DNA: TGTGCCAGCAGTTCGCAGGGGGTCCAAGAGACCCAGTACTTC.

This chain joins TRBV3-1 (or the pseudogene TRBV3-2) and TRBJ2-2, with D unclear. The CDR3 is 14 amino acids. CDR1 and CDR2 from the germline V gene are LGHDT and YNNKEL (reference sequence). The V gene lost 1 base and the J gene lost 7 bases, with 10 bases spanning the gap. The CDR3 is CASSQAFGGGELFF. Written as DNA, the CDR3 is TGTGCCAGCAGCCAAGCTTTCGGCGGCGGGGAGCTGTTTTTT.

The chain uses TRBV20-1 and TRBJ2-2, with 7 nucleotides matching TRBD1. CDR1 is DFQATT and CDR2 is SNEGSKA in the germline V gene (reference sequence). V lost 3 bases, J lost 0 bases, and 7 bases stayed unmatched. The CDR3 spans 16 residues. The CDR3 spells CSASVAGGSNTGELFF. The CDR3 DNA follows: TGCAGTGCTAGTGTGGCAGGGGGTTCGAACACCGGGGAGCTGTTTTTT.

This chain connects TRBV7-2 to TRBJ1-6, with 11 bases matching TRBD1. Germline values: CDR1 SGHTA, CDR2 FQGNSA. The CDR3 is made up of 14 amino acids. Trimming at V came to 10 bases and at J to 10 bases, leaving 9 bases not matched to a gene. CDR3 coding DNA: TGTGCCACCAAAAGGGACAGGGGGGAATCACCCCTCCACTTT. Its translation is CATKRDRGESPLHF.

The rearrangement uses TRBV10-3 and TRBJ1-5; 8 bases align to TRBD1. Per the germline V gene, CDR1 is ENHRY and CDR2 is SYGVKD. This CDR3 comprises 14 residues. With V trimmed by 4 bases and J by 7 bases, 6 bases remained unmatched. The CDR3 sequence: CAISGTGLGQPQHF. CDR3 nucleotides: TGTGCCATCAGTGGGACAGGGTTGGGGCAGCCCCAGCATTTT.

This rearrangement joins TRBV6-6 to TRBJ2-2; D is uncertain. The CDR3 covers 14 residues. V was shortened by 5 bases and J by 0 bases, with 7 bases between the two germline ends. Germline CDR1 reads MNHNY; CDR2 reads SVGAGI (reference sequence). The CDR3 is CASSHDTNTGELFF. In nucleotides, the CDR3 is TGTGCCAGCAGTCACGACACGAACACCGGGGAGCTGTTTTTT.

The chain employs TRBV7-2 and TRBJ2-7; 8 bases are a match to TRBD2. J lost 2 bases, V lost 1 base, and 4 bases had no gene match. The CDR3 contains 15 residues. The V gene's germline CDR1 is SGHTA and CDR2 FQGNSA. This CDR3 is CASSLGFGGAYEQYV. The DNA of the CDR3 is TGTGCCAGCAGCTTAGGTTTCGGGGGGGCCTACGAGCAGTACGTC.

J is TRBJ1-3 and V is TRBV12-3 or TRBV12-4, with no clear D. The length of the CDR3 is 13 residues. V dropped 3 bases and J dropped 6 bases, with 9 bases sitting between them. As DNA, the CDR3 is TGTGCCAGCAGTTTCGGGTATCAAAACACCATATATTTT. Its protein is CASSFGYQNTIYF.

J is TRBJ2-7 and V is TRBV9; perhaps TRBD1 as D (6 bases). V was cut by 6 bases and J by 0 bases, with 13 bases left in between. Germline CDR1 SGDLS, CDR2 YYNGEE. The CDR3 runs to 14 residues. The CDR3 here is CASTKTDSSYEQYF. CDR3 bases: TGTGCCAGCACCAAGACGGACAGCTCCTACGAGCAGTACTTC. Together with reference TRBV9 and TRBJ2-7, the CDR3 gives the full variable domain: DSGVTQTPKHLITATGQRVTLRCSPRSGDLSVYWYQQSLDQGLQFLIQYYNGEERAKGNILERFSAQQFPDLHSELNLSSLELGDSALYFCASTKTDSSYEQYFGPGTRLTVT.

The CDR3 region has the DNA TGTGCCAGCAGCCTCCCAGGGGGTGGCGGGGACGAGCAGTACTTC. As protein: CASSLPGGGGDEQYF. The chain links TRBV3-1 (or the pseudogene TRBV3-2) to TRBJ2-7, with a tentative D call TRBD1 (7 bases). Germline V CDR1 and CDR2: LGHDT, YNNKEL (reference sequence). This CDR3 contains 15 residues. V lost 4 bases to trimming and J lost 5 bases, with 18 bases between them.

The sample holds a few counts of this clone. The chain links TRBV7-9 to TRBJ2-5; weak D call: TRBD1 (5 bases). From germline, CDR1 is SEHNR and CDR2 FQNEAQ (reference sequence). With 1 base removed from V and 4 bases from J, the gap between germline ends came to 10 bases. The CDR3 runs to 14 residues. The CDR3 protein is CASSLVTVRETQYF. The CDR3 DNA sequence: TGTGCCAGCAGCTTAGTGACAGTTCGAGAGACCCAGTACTTC.

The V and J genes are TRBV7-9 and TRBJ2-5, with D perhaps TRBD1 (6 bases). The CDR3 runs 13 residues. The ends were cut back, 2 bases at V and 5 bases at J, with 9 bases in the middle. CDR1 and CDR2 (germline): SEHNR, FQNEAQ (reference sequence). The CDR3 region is CASSLSGEETQYF. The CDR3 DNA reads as TGTGCCAGCAGCTTATCAGGGGAGGAGACCCAGTACTTC.

The CDR3 coding sequence is TGTGCCAGCAGTGTCAACAGGGGGCCGGGTGAAAAACTGTTTTTT. It yields the protein CASSVNRGPGEKLFF. The rearrangement joins TRBV2 to TRBJ1-4, with 9 bases lining up with TRBD1. The CDR3 sequence is 15 residues long. With V trimmed by 4 bases and J by 7 bases, 7 bases remained unmatched. The V gene's germline CDR1 is SNHLY and CDR2 FYNNEI.